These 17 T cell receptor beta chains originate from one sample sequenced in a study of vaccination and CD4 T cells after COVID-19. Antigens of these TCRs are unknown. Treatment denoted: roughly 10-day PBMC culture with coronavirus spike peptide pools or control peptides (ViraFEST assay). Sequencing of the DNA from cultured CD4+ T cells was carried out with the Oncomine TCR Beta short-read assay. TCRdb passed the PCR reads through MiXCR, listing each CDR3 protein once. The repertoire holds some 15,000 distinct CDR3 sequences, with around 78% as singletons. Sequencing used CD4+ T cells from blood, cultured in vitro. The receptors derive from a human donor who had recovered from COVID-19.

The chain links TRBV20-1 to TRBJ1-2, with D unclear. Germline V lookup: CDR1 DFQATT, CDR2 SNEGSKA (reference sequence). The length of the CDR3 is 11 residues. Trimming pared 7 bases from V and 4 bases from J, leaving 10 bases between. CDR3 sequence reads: CSERAGYGYTF. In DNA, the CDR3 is TGCAGTGAGAGGGCTGGCTATGGCTACACCTTC.

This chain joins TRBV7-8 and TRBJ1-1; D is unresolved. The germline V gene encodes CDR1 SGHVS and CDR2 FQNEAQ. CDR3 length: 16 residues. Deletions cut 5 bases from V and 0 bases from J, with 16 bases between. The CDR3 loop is CASSQGQRLMNTEAFF. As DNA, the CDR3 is TGTGCCAGCAGCCAAGGGCAGCGCCTAATGAACACTGAAGCTTTCTTT.

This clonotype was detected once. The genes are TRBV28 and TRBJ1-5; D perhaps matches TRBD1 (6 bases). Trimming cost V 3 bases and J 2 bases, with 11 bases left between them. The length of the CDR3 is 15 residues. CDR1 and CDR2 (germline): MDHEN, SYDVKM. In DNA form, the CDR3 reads TGTGCCAGCAGTTTTCGGCAGGGGCGCAATCAGCCCCAGCATTTT. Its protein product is CASSFRQGRNQPQHF.

CDR3 sequence (DNA): TGCAGTGCGCGGACTAGCGGGACCACAGATACGCAGTATTTT. This gives the protein CSARTSGTTDTQYF. The chain recombines TRBV20-1 with TRBJ2-3; 12 positions agree with TRBD2. Germline CDR1 DFQATT, CDR2 SNEGSKA (reference sequence). With V trimmed by 6 bases and J by 2 bases, 3 bases remained unmatched. This CDR3 has 14 residues.

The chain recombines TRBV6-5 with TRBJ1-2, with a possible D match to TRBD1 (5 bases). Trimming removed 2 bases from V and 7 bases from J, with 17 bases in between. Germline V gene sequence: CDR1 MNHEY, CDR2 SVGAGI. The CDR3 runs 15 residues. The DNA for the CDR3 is TGTGCCAGCAGTTACACTCCAGCGGGGGAAGGTGGCTACACCTTC. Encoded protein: CASSYTPAGEGGYTF.

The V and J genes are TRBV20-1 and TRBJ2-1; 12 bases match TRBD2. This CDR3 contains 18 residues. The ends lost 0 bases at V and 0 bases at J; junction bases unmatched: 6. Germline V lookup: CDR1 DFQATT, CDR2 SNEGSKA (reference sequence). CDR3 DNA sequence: TGCAGTGCTAGAGAAGCGGGACTAGCGGGTAACTCCTACAATGAGCAGTTCTTC. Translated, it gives CSAREAGLAGNSYNEQFF.

The CDR3 bases are TGTGCCAGCAGCTTCAACGGACTTACCTACACTGAAGCTTTCTTT. It codes for CASSFNGLTYTEAFF. The chain links TRBV28 to TRBJ1-1; D not resolved. V lost 6 bases and J 3 bases, leaving 17 bases between the germline ends. The length of the CDR3 is 15 residues. Germline values: CDR1 MDHEN, CDR2 SYDVKM.

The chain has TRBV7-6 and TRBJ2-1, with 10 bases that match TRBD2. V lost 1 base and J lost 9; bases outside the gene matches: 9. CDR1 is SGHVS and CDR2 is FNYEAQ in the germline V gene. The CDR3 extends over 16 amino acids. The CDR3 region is CASSLGISGRNSEQFF. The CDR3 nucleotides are TGTGCCAGCAGCTTAGGGATTAGCGGGAGGAACTCTGAGCAGTTCTTC.

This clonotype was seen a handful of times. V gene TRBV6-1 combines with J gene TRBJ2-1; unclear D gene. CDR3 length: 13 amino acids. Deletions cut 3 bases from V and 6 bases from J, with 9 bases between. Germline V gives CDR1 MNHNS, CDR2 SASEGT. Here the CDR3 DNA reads TGTGCCAGCAGTGACTCTGAGGTCAATGAGCAGTTCTTC. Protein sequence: CASSDSEVNEQFF.

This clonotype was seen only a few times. CDR3 sequence (DNA): TGTGCCAGCAGTTCCCTTCGACAGAACTATAATTCACCCCTCCACTTT. Its translation is CASSSLRQNYNSPLHF. The genes are TRBV27 and TRBJ1-6, with D possibly being TRBD1 (5 bases). From germline, CDR1 is MNHEY and CDR2 SMNVEV (reference sequence). The CDR3 runs 16 residues. With 4 bases removed from V and 3 bases from J, the gap between germline ends came to 13 bases.

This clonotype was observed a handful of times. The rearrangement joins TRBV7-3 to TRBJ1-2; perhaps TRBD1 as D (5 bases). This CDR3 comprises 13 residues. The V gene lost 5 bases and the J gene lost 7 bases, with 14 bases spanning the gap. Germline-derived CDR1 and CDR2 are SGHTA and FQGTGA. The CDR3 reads CASSPGVGTGYTF. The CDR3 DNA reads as TGTGCCAGCAGCCCGGGGGTAGGGACTGGCTACACCTTC. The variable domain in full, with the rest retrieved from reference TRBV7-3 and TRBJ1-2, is GAGVSQTPSNKVTEKGKYVELRCDPISGHTALYWYRQSLGQGPEFLIYFQGTGAADDSGLPNDRFFAVRPEGSVSTLKIQRTERGDSAVYLCASSPGVGTGYTFGSGTRLTVV.

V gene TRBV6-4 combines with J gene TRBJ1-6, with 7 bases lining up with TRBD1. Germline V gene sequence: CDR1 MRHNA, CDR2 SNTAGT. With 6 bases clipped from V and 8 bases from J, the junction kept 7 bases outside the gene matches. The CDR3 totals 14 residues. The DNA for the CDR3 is TGTGCCAGCAGACCCCAGGGGGTGCATTCACCCCTCCACTTT. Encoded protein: CASRPQGVHSPLHF.

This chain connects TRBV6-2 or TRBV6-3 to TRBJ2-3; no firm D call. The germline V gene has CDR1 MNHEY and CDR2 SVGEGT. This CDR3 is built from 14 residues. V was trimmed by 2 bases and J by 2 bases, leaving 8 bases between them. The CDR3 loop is CASSYRKHTDTQYF. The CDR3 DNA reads TGTGCCAGCAGTTACCGGAAACACACAGATACGCAGTATTTT.

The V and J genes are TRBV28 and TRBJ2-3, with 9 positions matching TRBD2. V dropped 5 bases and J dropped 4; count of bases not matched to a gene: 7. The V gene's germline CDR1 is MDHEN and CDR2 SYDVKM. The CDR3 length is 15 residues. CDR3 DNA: TGTGCCAGCAGTATAGCGGGAGTTCTAGCAGATACGCAGTATTTT. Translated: CASSIAGVLADTQYF.

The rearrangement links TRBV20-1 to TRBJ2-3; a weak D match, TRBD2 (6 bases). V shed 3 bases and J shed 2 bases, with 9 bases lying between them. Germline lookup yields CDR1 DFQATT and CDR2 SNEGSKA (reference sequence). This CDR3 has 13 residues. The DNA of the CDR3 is TGCAGTGCTAGTAGCGGCTTCACAGATACGCAGTATTTT. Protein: CSASSGFTDTQYF.

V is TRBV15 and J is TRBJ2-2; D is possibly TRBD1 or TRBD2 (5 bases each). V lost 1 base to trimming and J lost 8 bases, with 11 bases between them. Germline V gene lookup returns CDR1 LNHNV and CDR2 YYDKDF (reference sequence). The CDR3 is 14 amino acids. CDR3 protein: CATSRGDGAGELFF. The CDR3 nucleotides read TGTGCCACCAGCAGAGGGGACGGGGCGGGGGAGCTGTTTTTT.

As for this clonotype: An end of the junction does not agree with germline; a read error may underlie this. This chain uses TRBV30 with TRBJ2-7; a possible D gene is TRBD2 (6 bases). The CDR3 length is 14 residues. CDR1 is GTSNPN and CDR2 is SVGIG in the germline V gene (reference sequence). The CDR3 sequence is CAWSVLGDSHEQYF. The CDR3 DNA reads TGTGCCTGGAGTGTACTGGGGGACTCCCACGAGCAGTACTTC.